Listed below are T cell receptor beta chains from one sample, sequenced in a study of T cell responses to AZD1222 COVID-19 vaccine. Data came from immunoSEQ multiplex PCR; TCRdb stores just in-frame clones and leaves some out. The table has approximately 90,000 clones, more than 70% seen once. The sample was peripheral blood, taken on day 0 of AZD1222 vaccination. The source is an adult in good health. CDR3s include the opening cysteine and the closing phenylalanine or tryptophan. D genes are given only for firm matches. Expanded clones get a size class; other rows say once, few or many, or leave the size out.

j_call,clone_size,v_call,d_call,cdr3_nt,cdr3_aa
TRBJ2-1,-,TRBV6-1,-,TGTGCCAGCAGTGACCCGGCGGGGAAAGCAGGCAATGAGCAGTTCTTC,CASSDPAGKAGNEQFF
TRBJ1-5,-,TRBV19,-,TGTGCCAGTAGTACGGGACTCCAATCCTTCCAGCCCCAGCATTTT,CASSTGLQSFQPQHF
TRBJ2-2,-,TRBV10-2,TRBD2,TGCGCCAGCTCCGGACTAGCGGTGAACACCGGGGAGCTGTTTTTT,CASSGLAVNTGELFF
TRBJ1-4,-,TRBV14,-,TGTGCCAGCAGCCAAGATAGGGGGAATGGGGAAAAACTGTTTTTT,CASSQDRGNGEKLFF
TRBJ2-7,-,TRBV5-1,TRBD2,TGCGCCAGCAGCTCCAGCGGGGGCCCTTCCTACGAGCAGTACTTC,CASSSSGGPSYEQYF
TRBJ1-2,-,TRBV6-2/TRBV6-3,-,TGTGCCAGCAGTTACACGGACACGTATGGCTACACCTTC,CASSYTDTYGYTF
TRBJ2-3,-,TRBV2,-,TGTGCCAGGGGGCAGGGTGTAGATACGCAGTATTTT,CARGQGVDTQYF
TRBJ2-5,-,TRBV6-2/TRBV6-3,-,TGTGCCAGCAGTCCCTCCGGGGTCCTAGGAGAGACCCAGTACTTC,CASSPSGVLGETQYF
TRBJ2-7,-,TRBV27,-,TGTGCCAGCAGTTTATCTTACCGGTCCTCCTACGAGCAGTACTTC,CASSLSYRSSYEQYF
TRBJ1-5,-,TRBV30,TRBD1,TGTGCCTGGAGGGGGACAGGGAATTTTCAGCCCCAGCATTTT,CAWRGTGNFQPQHF
TRBJ2-7,-,TRBV5-4,TRBD1,TGTGCCAGCAGCTCAGCCCCGGGACAGGGAGGCGGGCAGTACTTC,CASSSAPGQGGGQYF
TRBJ2-2,-,TRBV5-1,TRBD2,TGCGCCAGCAGCTCGTTGGGACTAGCGGGGGGGCCGAGCGGGGAGCTGTTTTTT,CASSSLGLAGGPSGELFF
TRBJ2-7,-,TRBV3-1/TRBV3-2,-,TGTGCCAGCAGCCAAGTCGTTTACGAGCAGTACTTC,CASSQVVYEQYF
TRBJ1-5,-,TRBV30,-,TGTGCCTGGAATCCAGAGTGGAATCAGCCCCAGCATTTT,CAWNPEWNQPQHF
TRBJ1-5,few,TRBV27,-,TGTGCCAGCAGGGCTATAAATAGCAATCAGCCCCAGCATTTT,CASRAINSNQPQHF
TRBJ1-6,-,TRBV27,-,TGTGCCAGCAGTTCCGGAAGGCGCCAGGAGAACTCCTATAATTCACCCCTCCACTTT,CASSSGRRQENSYNSPLHF
TRBJ1-3,-,TRBV5-6,-,TGTGCCAGCAGCTTGGATACGGGCCTCTCTGGAAACACCATATATTTT,CASSLDTGLSGNTIYF
TRBJ2-2,-,TRBV6-5,-,TGTGCCAGCAGCGTGAGGCGTTACACCGGGGAGCTGTTTTTT,CASSVRRYTGELFF